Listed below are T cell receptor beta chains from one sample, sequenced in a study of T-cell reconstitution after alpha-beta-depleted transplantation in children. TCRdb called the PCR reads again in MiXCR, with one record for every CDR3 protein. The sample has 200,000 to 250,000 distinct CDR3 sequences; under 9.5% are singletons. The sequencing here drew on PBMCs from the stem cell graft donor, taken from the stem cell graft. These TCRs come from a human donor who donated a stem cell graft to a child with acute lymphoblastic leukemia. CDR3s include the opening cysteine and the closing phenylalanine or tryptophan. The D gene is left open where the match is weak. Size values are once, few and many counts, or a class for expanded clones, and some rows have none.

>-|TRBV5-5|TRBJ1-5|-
CASSFVSGFSPEGPQHF
TGTGCCAGCAGCTTTGTATCGGGGTTCTCACCTGAGGGGCCCCAGCATTTT
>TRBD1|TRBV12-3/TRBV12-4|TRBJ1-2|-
CASSPTGESGYTF
TGTGCCAGCAGTCCCACAGGGGAATCTGGCTACACCTTC
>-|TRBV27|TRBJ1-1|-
CASSLVPLGGNTEAFF
TGTGCCAGCAGTTTAGTCCCCTTGGGAGGGAACACTGAAGCTTTCTTT
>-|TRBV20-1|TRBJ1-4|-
CSVKPGEKLFF
TGCAGTGTCAAGCCGGGTGAAAAACTGTTTTTT
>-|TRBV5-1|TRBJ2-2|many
CASSSDPNTGELFF
TGCGCCAGCAGCTCCGACCCGAACACCGGGGAGCTGTTTTTT
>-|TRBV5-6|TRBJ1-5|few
CASSFRGDQPQHF
TGTGCCAGCAGCTTTCGGGGGGATCAGCCCCAGCATTTT
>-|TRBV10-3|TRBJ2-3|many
CAISEAHTGTDTQYF
TGTGCCATCAGTGAGGCCCATACGGGCACAGATACGCAGTATTTT
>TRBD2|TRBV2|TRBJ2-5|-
CASSDEVAGGETQYF
TGTGCCAGCAGTGACGAGGTAGCGGGGGGTGAGACCCAGTACTTC
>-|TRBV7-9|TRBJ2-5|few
CASRLLTGETQYF
TGTGCCAGCAGACTATTGACTGGTGAGACCCAGTACTTC
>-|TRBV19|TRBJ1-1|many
CASIESARTEAFF
TGTGCCAGTATTGAATCAGCCCGCACTGAAGCTTTCTTT
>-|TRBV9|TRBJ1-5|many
CASSDQYGDSNQPQHF
TGTGCCAGCAGCGATCAGTATGGGGATAGCAATCAGCCCCAGCATTTT
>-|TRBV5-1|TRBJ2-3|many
CASSPGTSSTDTQYF
TGCGCCAGCAGCCCTGGGACTTCTAGCACAGATACGCAGTATTTT
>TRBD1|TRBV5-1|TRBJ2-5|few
CASSRGRDRETQYF
TGCGCCAGCAGCCGGGGGCGGGACAGGGAGACCCAGTACTTC
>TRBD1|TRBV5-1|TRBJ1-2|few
CASSARDRGPRVGTF
TGCGCCAGCAGCGCCCGGGACAGGGGCCCCCGTGTAGGGACCTTC
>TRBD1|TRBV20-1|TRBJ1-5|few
CSARASGGRPQHF
TGCAGTGCTAGGGCTTCAGGGGGCAGGCCCCAGCATTTT
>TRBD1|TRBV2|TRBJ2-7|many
CASSVKKGQGAGEQYF
TGTGCCAGCAGTGTTAAAAAGGGACAGGGGGCGGGAGAGCAGTACTTC
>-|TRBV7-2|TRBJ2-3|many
CASSPRGSTDTQYF
TGTGCCAGCAGCCCGAGGGGGAGCACAGATACGCAGTATTTT
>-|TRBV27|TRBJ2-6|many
CASSSPPGRVGSGANVLTF
TGTGCCAGCAGTTCCCCTCCAGGGAGAGTGGGCTCTGGGGCCAACGTCCTGACTTTC
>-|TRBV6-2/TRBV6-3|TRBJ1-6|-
CASSQPRQGIRSSPLHF
TGTGCCAGCAGCCAACCCCGGCAGGGGATAAGGAGTTCACCCCTCCACTTT
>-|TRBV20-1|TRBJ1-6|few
CSASNWAREETAYNSPLHF
TGCAGTGCTAGTAATTGGGCCAGGGAAGAAACAGCTTATAATTCACCCCTCCACTTT
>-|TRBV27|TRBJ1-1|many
CASSFMQEGTAFF
TGTGCCAGCAGTTTTATGCAGGAGGGAACAGCTTTCTTT
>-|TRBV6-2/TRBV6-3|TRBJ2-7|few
CASCVKGLGEQYF
TGTGCCAGCTGCGTTAAGGGGCTTGGCGAGCAGTACTTC
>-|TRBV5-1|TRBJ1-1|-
CASRGSGTVNTEAFF
TGCGCCAGCAGAGGTTCCGGGACGGTGAACACTGAAGCTTTCTTT
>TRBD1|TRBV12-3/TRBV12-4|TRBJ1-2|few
CASSSGGTVRAWGYTF
TGTGCCAGCAGTTCCGGTGGGACAGTCCGGGCGTGGGGCTACACCTTC